This T cell receptor (beta chain) originates from a study of response to subunit inactivated influenza vaccine. In this sample, this clonotype turned up a few times. From the RT-PCR reads, TCRdb called clonotypes with MiXCR, one entry per CDR3 protein. The table shows about 190,000 distinct CDR3 sequences, with under 15% occurring only once. This TCR came from a man in his fifties who received an inactivated influenza vaccine. The sample was CD8+ T cells sorted from PBMCs, taken more than 4 days after vaccination.

CDR3 nucleotides: TGCAGCGTTGAACTTCGGAGTTTCCAAGAGACCCAGTACTTC. Its protein is CSVELRSFQETQYF. The chain joins TRBV29-1 to TRBJ2-5, with D unclear. The length of the CDR3 is 14 residues. V shed 2 bases and J shed 1 base, with 11 bases lying between them. Germline loops: CDR1 SQVTM, CDR2 ANQGSEA.